This TCR beta chain was documented in a study of cytomegalovirus exposure and HLA in healthy donors. The PCR contained 60 Vbeta and 13 Jbeta primers. Profiling relied on immunoSEQ multiplex PCR, and the TCRdb table lists in-frame clones only, not all of them. The table shows 150,000 to 200,000 clones, with 55% to 75% occurring only once. The CDR3 is 17 amino acids. V was pared by 2 bases and J by 0 bases, with 15 bases between. Germline assignment: CDR1 LNHNV and CDR2 YYDKDF (reference sequence). This TCR came from a human donor in good health. The chain uses TRBV15 and TRBJ2-3, with D possibly being TRBD2 (6 bases). The sequenced material came from PBMCs. CDR3 DNA: TGTGCCACCAGCAGACAACTAGCTTGGGCGAGCACAGATACGCAGTATTTT. This sequence encodes CATSRQLAWASTDTQYF.